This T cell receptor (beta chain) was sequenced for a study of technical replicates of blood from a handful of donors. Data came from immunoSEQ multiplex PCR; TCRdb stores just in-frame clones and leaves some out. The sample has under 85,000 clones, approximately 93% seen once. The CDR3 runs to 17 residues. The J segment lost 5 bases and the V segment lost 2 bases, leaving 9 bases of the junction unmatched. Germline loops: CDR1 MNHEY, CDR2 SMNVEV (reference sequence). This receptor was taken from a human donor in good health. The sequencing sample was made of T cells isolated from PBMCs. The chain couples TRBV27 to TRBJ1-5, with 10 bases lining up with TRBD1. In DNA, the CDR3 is TGTGCCAGCAGTTTAAGGGCGGTGGACAGGGGGTATCAGCCCCAGCATTTT. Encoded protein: CASSLRAVDRGYQPQHF.